This T cell receptor beta chain was sequenced for a study of PD-L1 blockade in urothelial cancer. About the study: Patients initiated atezolizumab in the mid-2010s at 1,200 mg intravenously every 3 weeks. Analyzed time points were 3 weeks (second dose) and 6 weeks after therapy began. Males with bladder-origin urothelial cancer constituted most of the roughly 29 patients. General study findings and limits: Pretreatment TCR clonality in blood, when below the median, was predictive of better survival.

About this clone itself: What it recognizes is unknown.

Documented time point: pretreatment peripheral blood. Germline assignment: CDR1 LNHNV and CDR2 YYDKDF (reference sequence). V lost 0 bases and J 7 bases, leaving 9 bases between the germline ends. There are 14 residues in the CDR3. Generated by immunoSEQ multiplex PCR, the TCRdb table keeps only in-frame clones and is missing some. Of about 52,000 clones in the sample, more than 75% are singletons; the top ten hold 1% to 1.5%. The source was PBMCs, collected around atezolizumab (anti-PD-L1) treatment. The J gene is TRBJ2-2, the V gene TRBV15; D not certain. This TCR was recovered from a man in his fifties with urothelial cancer. CDR3 sequence: CATSREVISGELFF. DNA for the CDR3: TGTGCCACCAGCAGAGAGGTCATTAGCGGGGAGCTGTTTTTT.